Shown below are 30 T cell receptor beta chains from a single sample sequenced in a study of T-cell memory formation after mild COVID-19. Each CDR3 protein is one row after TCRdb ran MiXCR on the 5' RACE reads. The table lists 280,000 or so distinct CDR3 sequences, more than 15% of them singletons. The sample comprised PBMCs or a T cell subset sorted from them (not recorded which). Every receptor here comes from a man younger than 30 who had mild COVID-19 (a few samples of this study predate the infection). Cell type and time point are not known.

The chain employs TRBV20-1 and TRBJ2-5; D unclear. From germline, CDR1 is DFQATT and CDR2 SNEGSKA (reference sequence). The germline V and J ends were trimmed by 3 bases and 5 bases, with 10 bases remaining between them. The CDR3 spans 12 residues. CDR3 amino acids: CSASFLGETQYF. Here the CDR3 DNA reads TGCAGTGCTAGTTTCCTTGGGGAGACCCAGTACTTC.

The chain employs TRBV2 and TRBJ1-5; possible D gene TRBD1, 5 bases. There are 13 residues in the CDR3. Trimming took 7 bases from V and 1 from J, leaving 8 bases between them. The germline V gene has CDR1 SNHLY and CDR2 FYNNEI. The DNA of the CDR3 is TGTGCCAGCATTCGGGACAGCAATCAGCCCCAGCATTTT. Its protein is CASIRDSNQPQHF.

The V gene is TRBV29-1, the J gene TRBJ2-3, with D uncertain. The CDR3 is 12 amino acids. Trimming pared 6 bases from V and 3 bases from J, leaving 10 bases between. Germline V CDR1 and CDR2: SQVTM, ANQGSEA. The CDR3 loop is CSVRLGTDTQYF. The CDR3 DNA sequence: TGCAGCGTGCGCCTTGGGACAGATACGCAGTATTTT.

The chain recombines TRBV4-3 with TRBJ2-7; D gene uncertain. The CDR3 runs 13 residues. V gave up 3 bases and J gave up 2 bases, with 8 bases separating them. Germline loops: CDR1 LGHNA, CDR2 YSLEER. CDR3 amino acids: CASSHLGPYEQYF. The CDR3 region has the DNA TGCGCCAGCAGCCATCTTGGCCCCTACGAGCAGTACTTC.

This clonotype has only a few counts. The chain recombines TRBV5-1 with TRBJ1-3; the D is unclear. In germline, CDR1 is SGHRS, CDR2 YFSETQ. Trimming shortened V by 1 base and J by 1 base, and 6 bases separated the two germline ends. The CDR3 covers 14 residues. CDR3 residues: CASSLQASGNTIYF. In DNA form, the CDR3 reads TGCGCCAGCAGCTTGCAAGCTTCTGGAAACACCATATATTTT.

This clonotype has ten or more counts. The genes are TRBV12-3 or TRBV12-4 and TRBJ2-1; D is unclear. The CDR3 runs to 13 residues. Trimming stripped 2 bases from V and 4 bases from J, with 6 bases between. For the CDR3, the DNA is TGTGCCAGCAGTTTATGGTCATACAATGAGCAGTTCTTC. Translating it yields CASSLWSYNEQFF.

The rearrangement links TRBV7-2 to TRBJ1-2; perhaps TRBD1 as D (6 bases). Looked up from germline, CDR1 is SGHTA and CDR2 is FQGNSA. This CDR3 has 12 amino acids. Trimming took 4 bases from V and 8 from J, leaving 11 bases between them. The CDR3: CASSSGVGGYTF. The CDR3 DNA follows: TGTGCCAGCAGCTCAGGGGTTGGGGGCTACACCTTC.

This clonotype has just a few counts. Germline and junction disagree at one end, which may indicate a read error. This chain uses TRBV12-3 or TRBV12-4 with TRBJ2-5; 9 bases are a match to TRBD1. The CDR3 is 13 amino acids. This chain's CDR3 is CASSYRGQEIQYF. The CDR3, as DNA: TGTGCCAGCAGCTACAGGGGGCAAGAGATCCAGTACTTC.

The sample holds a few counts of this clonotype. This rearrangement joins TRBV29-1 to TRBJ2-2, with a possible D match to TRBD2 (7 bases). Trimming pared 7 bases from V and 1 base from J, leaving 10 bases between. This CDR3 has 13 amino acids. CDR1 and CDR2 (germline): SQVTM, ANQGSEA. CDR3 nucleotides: TGCAGCGGAGCGGGACAGAACACCGGGGAGCTGTTTTTT. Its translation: CSGAGQNTGELFF.

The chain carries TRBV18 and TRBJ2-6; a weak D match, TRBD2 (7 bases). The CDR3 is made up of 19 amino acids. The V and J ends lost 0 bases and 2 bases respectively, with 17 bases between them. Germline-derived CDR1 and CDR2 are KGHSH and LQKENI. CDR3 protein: CASSPPPGGGRPGANVLTF. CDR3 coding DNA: TGTGCCAGCTCACCACCCCCGGGGGGCGGAAGGCCTGGGGCCAACGTCCTGACTTTC.

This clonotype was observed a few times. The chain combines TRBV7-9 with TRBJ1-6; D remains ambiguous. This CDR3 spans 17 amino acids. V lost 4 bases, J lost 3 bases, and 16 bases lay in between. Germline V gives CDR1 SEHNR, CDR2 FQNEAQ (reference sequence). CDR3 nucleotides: TGTGCCAGCAGCTCGGGATGGCCGCAGCGCTATAATTCACCCCTCCACTTT. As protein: CASSSGWPQRYNSPLHF.

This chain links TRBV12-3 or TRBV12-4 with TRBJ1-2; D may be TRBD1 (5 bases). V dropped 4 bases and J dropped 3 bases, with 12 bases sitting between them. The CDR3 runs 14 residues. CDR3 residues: CASSWGEGDYGYTF. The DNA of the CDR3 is TGTGCCAGCAGTTGGGGGGAAGGTGACTATGGCTACACCTTC.

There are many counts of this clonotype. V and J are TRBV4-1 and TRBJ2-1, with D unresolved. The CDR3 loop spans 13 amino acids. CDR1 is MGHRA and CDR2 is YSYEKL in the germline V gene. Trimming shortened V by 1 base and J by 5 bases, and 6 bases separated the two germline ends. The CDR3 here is CASSQAMNNEQFF. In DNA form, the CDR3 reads TGCGCCAGCAGCCAAGCTATGAACAATGAGCAGTTCTTC.

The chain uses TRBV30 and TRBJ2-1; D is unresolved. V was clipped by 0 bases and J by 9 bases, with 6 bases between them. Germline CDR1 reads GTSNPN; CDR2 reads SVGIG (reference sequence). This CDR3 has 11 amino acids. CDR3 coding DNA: TGTGCCTGGAGTGTTAGGATTGAGCAGTTCTTC. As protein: CAWSVRIEQFF. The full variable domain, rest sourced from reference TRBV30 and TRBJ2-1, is SQTIHQWPATLVQPVGSPLSLECTVEGTSNPNLYWYRQAAGRGLQLLFYSVGIGQISSEVPQNLSASRPQDRQFILSSKKLLLSDSGFYLCAWSVRIEQFFGPGTRLTVL.

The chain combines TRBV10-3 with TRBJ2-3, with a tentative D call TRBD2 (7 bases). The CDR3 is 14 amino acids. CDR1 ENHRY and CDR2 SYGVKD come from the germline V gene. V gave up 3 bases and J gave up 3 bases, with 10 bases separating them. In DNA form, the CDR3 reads TGTGCCATCAGTGAAAAGGGGGGGACAGATACGCAGTATTTT. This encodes CAISEKGGTDTQYF.

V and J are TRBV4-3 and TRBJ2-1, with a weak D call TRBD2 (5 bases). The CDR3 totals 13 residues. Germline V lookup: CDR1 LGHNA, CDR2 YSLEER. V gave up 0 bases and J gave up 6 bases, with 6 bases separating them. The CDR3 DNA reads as TGCGCCAGCAGCCAAGATGGAGGCAATGAGCAGTTCTTC. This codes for CASSQDGGNEQFF.

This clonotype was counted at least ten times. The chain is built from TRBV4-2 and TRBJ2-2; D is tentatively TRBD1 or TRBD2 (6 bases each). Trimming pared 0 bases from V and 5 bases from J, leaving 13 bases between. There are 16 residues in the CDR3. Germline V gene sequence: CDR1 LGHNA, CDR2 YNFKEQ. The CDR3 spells CASSQDEIGGTGELFF. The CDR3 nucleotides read TGTGCCAGCAGCCAAGATGAGATAGGGGGGACCGGGGAGCTGTTTTTT.

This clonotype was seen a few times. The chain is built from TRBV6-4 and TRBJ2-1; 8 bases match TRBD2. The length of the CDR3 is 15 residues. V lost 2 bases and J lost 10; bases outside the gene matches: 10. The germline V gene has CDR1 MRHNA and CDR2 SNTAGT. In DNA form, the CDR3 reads TGTGCCAGCAGTGACACGGGGGGGGTCGTAGGCGAGCAGTTCTTC. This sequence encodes CASSDTGGVVGEQFF.

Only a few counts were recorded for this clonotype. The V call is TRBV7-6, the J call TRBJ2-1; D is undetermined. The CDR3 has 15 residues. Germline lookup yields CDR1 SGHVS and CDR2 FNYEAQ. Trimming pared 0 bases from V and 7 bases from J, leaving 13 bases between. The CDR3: CASSLANSPRNEQFF. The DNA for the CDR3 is TGTGCCAGCAGCTTAGCAAACAGCCCAAGAAATGAGCAGTTCTTC.

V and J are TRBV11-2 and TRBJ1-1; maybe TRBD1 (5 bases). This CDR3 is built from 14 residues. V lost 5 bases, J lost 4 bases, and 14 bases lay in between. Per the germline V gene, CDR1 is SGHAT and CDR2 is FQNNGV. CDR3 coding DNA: TGTGCCAGCAGCCCTCGGGGGAGGGCCACTGAAGCTTTCTTT. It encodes CASSPRGRATEAFF.

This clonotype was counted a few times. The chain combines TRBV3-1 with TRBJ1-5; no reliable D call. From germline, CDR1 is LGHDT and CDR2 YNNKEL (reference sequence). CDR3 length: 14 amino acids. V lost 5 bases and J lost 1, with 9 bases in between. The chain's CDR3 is CASSWEGSNQPQHF. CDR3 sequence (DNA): TGTGCCAGCAGCTGGGAAGGGAGCAATCAGCCCCAGCATTTT.

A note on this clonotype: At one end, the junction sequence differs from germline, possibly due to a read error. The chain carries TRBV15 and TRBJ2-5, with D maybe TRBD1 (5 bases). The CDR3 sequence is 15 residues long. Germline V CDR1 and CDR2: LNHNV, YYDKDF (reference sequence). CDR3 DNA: TGTGCCACCAGCCGAGACAGAGACTTACAAGAGACCCAGTACTTC. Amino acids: CATSRDRDLQETQYF.

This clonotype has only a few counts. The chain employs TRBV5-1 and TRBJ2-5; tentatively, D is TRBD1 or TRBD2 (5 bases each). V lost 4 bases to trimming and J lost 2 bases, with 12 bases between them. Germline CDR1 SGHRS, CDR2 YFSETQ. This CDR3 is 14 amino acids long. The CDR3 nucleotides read TGCGCCAGCAGCCCGGGACGGGGACAAGAGACCCAGTACTTC. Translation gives CASSPGRGQETQYF.

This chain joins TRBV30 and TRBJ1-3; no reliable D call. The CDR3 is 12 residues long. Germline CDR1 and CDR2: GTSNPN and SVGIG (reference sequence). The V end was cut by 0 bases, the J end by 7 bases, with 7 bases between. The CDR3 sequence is CAWSVTDNTIYF. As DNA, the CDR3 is TGTGCCTGGAGTGTAACCGACAACACCATATATTTT.

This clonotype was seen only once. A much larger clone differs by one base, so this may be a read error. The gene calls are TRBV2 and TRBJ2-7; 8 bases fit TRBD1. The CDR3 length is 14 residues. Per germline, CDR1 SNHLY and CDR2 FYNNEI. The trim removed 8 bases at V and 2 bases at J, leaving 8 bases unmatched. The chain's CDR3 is CASQQGASPYEQYF. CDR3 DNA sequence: TGTGCCAGCCAGCAGGGGGCCTCTCCCTACGAGCAGTACTTC.

The CDR3 region has the DNA TGTGCCAGCAGTCCTTCATGGGAGGTCTCTGAAGCTTTCTTT. Translated: CASSPSWEVSEAFF. This chain joins TRBV7-2 and TRBJ1-1; D unclear. The germline CDR1 and CDR2 sequences are SGHTA and FQGNSA. This CDR3 region has 14 residues. Between the trimmed V and J ends, which lost 6 bases and 6 bases, there was a span of 17 bases.

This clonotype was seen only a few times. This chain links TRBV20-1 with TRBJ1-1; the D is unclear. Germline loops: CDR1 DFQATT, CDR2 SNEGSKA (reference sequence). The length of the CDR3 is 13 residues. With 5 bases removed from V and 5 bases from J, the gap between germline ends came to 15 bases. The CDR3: CSAGRDTDTEAFF. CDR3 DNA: TGCAGTGCTGGAAGGGATACGGATACTGAAGCTTTCTTT.

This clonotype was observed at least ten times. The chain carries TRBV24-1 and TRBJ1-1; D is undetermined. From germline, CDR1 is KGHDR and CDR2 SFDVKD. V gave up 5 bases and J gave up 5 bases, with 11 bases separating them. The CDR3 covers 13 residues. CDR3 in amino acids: CATSARRGTEAFF. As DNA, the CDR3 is TGTGCCACCAGTGCGAGGAGAGGGACTGAAGCTTTCTTT.

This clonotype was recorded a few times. The CDR3 DNA reads TGTGCCTGGAGGGGCTGGGACGTCTCCAACTATGGCTACACCTTC. It encodes CAWRGWDVSNYGYTF. V and J are TRBV30 and TRBJ1-2, with D maybe TRBD1 (5 bases). The CDR3 is 15 amino acids. Trimming took off 3 bases at V and 2 bases at J, with 16 bases between the two ends. Germline V CDR1 and CDR2: GTSNPN, SVGIG (reference sequence). Complete variable domain (other parts from reference TRBV30 and TRBJ1-2): SQTIHQWPATLVQPVGSPLSLECTVEGTSNPNLYWYRQAAGRGLQLLFYSVGIGQISSEVPQNLSASRPQDRQFILSSKKLLLSDSGFYLCAWRGWDVSNYGYTFGSGTRLTVV.

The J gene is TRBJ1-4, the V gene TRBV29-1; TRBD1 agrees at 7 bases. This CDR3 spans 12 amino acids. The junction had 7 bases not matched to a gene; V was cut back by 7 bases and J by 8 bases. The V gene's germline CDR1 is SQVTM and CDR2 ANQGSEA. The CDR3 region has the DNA TGCAGCGCCAACAGGGGTGGGGAAAAACTGTTTTTT. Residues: CSANRGGEKLFF. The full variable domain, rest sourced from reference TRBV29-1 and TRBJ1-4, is SAVISQKPSRDICQRGTSLTIQCQVDSQVTMMFWYRQQPGQSLTLIATANQGSEATYESGFVIDKFPISRPNLTFSTLTVSNMSPEDSSIYLCSANRGGEKLFFGSGTQLSVL.